A single sample gave rise to the 20 T cell receptor beta chains below, sequenced in a study of tumor-infiltrating lymphocytes in glioblastoma multiforme. TCR beta libraries were built from RNA through three nested multiplex PCR rounds using modified ARM-PCR. TCRdb analysed the multiplex PCR reads with MiXCR anew, one entry per CDR3 protein. The repertoire consists of 13,000 or so distinct CDR3 sequences, with around 71% occurring once and the leading ten covering 29%. The sample taken for sequencing was brain tumor tissue. All receptors come from a male donor with glioblastoma.

For this clonotype: This is likely a read error, given that the CDR3 carries no conserved phenylalanine or tryptophan at its end. J is TRBJ2-7 and V is TRBV11-2; D tentatively fits TRBD1 or TRBD2 (5 bases each). CDR1 and CDR2 from the germline V gene are SGHAT and FQNNGV. The ends were cut back, 4 bases at V and 5 bases at J, with 18 bases in the middle. The CDR3 is 15 amino acids. CDR3 bases: TGTGCCAGCAGCTACGCGAGGACAAGCGGTAACGAGCAGTACCTC. This translates into CASSYARTSGNEQYL.

Notes on this clonotype: The junction departs from germline at one end; a sequencing error may be responsible. The CDR3 DNA follows: TGCTCCAGCATACCCTTGGCGACTGGGGATCAGCCCCAGCATTTT. It specifies CSSIPLATGDQPQHF. The chain combines TRBV10-2 with TRBJ1-5; D unclear. The CDR3 sequence is 15 residues long. Germline V CDR1 and CDR2: WSHSY, SAAADI.

This clonotype is classed as medium-sized. This sequence joins TRBV4-1 and TRBJ1-1; 11 bases agree with TRBD1. V lost 1 base and J lost 4; bases outside the gene matches: 2. The CDR3 runs 15 residues. Germline CDR1 is MGHRA and CDR2 is YSYEKL. As DNA, the CDR3 is TGCGCCAGCAGCCAAGCCGGGACAGGGGGCACTGAAGCTTTCTTT. Its translation: CASSQAGTGGTEAFF.

A word on this clonotype: Germline and junction disagree at one end, which may indicate a read error. The rearrangement joins TRBV5-1 to TRBJ2-7; 7 bases fit TRBD2. Per the germline V gene, CDR1 is SGHRS and CDR2 is YFSETQ. The CDR3 is 16 residues long. Here the CDR3 DNA reads TGCGCCGGCAGCTTGGAGGCGGGAGCGGGTTCCTACGAGCAGTACTTC. Protein sequence: CAGSLEAGAGSYEQYF.

Comment on this clonotype: Its ends do not fully match the called genes, so a read error is possible. The gene calls are TRBV20-1 and TRBJ2-5; 7 nucleotides line up with TRBD2. CDR3 length: 13 residues. The germline CDR1 and CDR2 sequences are DFQATT and SNEGSKA (reference sequence). In nucleotides, the CDR3 is TGCAGTGCCCCCCGGGCGGGGGTGGAGACCCGGTACTTC. This translates into CSAPRAGVETRYF.

The sample holds many counts of this clonotype. A junction end diverges from the germline sequence, so it may reflect a read error. This rearrangement joins TRBV2 to TRBJ2-3; 10 nucleotides line up with TRBD2. The CDR3 runs 15 residues. Germline V gives CDR1 SNHLY, CDR2 FYNNEI. The CDR3 region is CASTALAGVTVTQYF. The CDR3 nucleotides read TGTGCTAGCACCGCTCTAGCGGGAGTCACAGTTACGCAGTATTTT.

The rearrangement uses TRBV14 and TRBJ1-2, with D uncertain. The germline V gene encodes CDR1 SGHDN and CDR2 FVKESK. The CDR3 has 12 residues. Trimming stripped 6 bases from V and 6 bases from J, with 11 bases between. The chain's CDR3 is CASRDVGHGYTF. In DNA form, the CDR3 reads TGTGCCAGCAGAGATGTGGGCCATGGCTACACCTTC.

This rearrangement joins TRBV20-1 to TRBJ2-3; the match to TRBD2 covers 10 bases. The CDR3 has 20 amino acids. Germline V gene sequence: CDR1 DFQATT, CDR2 SNEGSKA (reference sequence). V was pared by 3 bases and J by 0 bases, with 18 bases of the junction left unmatched. The DNA of the CDR3 is TGCAGTGCTAGTCGCTCCGGGCCAGCGGGAGGGCCGAGTAGCACAGATACGCAGTATTTT. It translates to CSASRSGPAGGPSSTDTQYF.

The chain is built from TRBV6-1 and TRBJ1-2; D uncertain. Germline loops: CDR1 MNHNS, CDR2 SASEGT. Between the trimmed V and J ends, which lost 0 bases and 2 bases, there was a span of 10 bases. The CDR3 length is 15 residues. The CDR3 DNA reads as TGTGCCAGCAGTGAAGCGTTCCCCGGCAACTATGGCTACACCTTC. Its translation is CASSEAFPGNYGYTF.

Remarks on this clonotype: This may arise from a read error, as a much more abundant clone is one base away. The chain joins TRBV5-1 to TRBJ2-7; 11 bases map to TRBD1. The CDR3 has 14 amino acids. Per germline, CDR1 SGHRS and CDR2 YFSETQ. The DNA for the CDR3 is TGCGCCAGCGGCCCAGGACAGGGGGCGGGCGAGGAGTACTTC. Encoded protein: CASGPGQGAGEEYF.

The CDR3 sequence: CSARGMNSNQPQHF. DNA of the CDR3: TGCAGTGCTCGAGGGATGAATAGCAATCAGCCCCAGCATTTT. The V and J genes are TRBV20-1 and TRBJ1-5; D gene ambiguous. Between the trimmed V and J ends, which lost 5 bases and 0 bases, there was a span of 11 bases. The CDR3 extends over 14 amino acids. From germline, CDR1 is DFQATT and CDR2 SNEGSKA (reference sequence).

Of note for this clonotype: Since a much larger clone is just one base distant, this may be a read error. Because the CDR3 is missing its conserved closing phenylalanine or tryptophan, this is likely a read error. The chain links TRBV4-1 to TRBJ1-1, with D hard to call. There are 15 residues in the CDR3. CDR1 and CDR2 from the germline V gene are MGHRA and YSYEKL. Trimming took 0 bases from V and 1 from J, leaving 9 bases between them. The CDR3 is CASSQDSGANTEAFL. CDR3 sequence (DNA): TGCGCCAGCAGCCAAGACTCAGGAGCGAACACTGAAGCTTTCCTT.

This clonotype has a handful of counts. V is TRBV20-1 and J is TRBJ2-1; TRBD2 is a possible D gene (6 bases). Trimming took 6 bases from V and 4 from J, leaving 16 bases between them. The CDR3 extends over 14 amino acids. Germline CDR1 reads DFQATT; CDR2 reads SNEGSKA (reference sequence). The DNA of the CDR3 is TGCAGTGCACCGACTAGTCGAAAATACAATGAGCAGTTCTTC. Encoded protein: CSAPTSRKYNEQFF.

This clonotype is large. The chain combines TRBV29-1 with TRBJ2-1; possibly TRBD2 for D (7 bases). CDR3 length: 14 residues. Germline values: CDR1 SQVTM, CDR2 ANQGSEA. Trimming took off 2 bases at V and 12 bases at J, with 20 bases between the two ends. The CDR3, as DNA: TGCAGCGTTGAATATATGGCGGGGGCTAGCGGGCAGTTCTTC. Protein product: CSVEYMAGASGQFF.

In its sample, this clonotype was seen a few times. The V gene is TRBV11-1, the J gene TRBJ2-1; unclear D gene. The CDR3 extends over 12 amino acids. CDR1 and CDR2 from the germline V gene are SGHAT and FQDESV (reference sequence). The V end lost 5 bases, the J end lost 4 bases, and 6 bases lay between the germline ends. The chain's CDR3 is CASSGIYNEQFF. The CDR3 DNA is TGTGCCAGCAGCGGGATTTACAATGAGCAGTTCTTC.

About this clonotype itself: A read error may explain this, as a much larger clone is one base away. V and J are TRBV6-5 and TRBJ2-7; 12 nucleotides line up with TRBD2. This CDR3 has 15 amino acids. Germline-derived CDR1 and CDR2 are MNHEY and SVGAGI. CDR3: CTSSATSGSSYEQYF. CDR3 DNA sequence: TGTACCAGCAGTGCGACTAGCGGGAGCTCCTACGAGCAGTACTTC.

This clonotype came up many times. The gene calls are TRBV24-1 and TRBJ1-4; D unresolved. Per germline, CDR1 KGHDR and CDR2 SFDVKD. CDR3 size: 14 residues. Trimming pared 4 bases from V and 4 bases from J, leaving 9 bases between. The CDR3: CATSDPGINEKLFF. DNA of the CDR3: TGTGCCACCAGTGACCCGGGAATTAATGAAAAACTGTTTTTT.

In regard to this clonotype: Relative to the germline gene, one junction end is altered; a read error may explain this. This chain uses TRBV29-1 with TRBJ1-6; 7 positions match TRBD1. CDR1 and CDR2 (germline): SQVTM, ANQGSEA. This CDR3 spans 13 amino acids. The CDR3 nucleotides read TGCAGCATTGCCAGGGACAGAGAATCACCCCTAGACTTT. This encodes CSIARDRESPLDF.

About this clonotype itself: This CDR3 fails to terminate in the conserved phenylalanine or tryptophan, so it likely reflects a read error. The chain links TRBV11-2 to TRBJ2-3; no reliable D call. Germline V gives CDR1 SGHAT, CDR2 FQNNGV. CDR3 length equals 16 residues. Trimming pared 4 bases from V and 1 base from J, leaving 15 bases between. The CDR3 protein is CASSSWPISGTDTQYL. Written as DNA, the CDR3 is TGTGCCAGCAGCTCCTGGCCGATTAGTGGCACAGATACGCAGTATTTG.

This clonotype was observed a few times. The V call is TRBV2, the J call TRBJ2-3; D is unclear. CDR1 is SNHLY and CDR2 is FYNNEI in the germline V gene. Trimming removed 0 bases from V and 0 bases from J, with 13 bases in between. This CDR3 has 17 residues. CDR3 DNA sequence: TGTGCCAGCAGTGAAGCGCTACGCCTCTTTAGCACAGATACGCAGTATTTT. Amino acid sequence: CASSEALRLFSTDTQYF.